These T cell receptor beta chains were read from a single sample in a study of shared clonotypes between healthy human individuals. This table comes from immunoSEQ multiplex PCR, and its TCRdb copy is limited to in-frame clones, with some not included. The data show some 2.1 million clones, around 95% seen once. The sample consisted of naive CD8+ T cells from PBMCs. These receptors all stem from a young man in good health. Some clones in this sample may be carry-over from other donors' samples. The CDR3 runs from the conserved cysteine through the conserved F or W. A D gene is named only where the DNA matches it firmly. Not every row has a clone size; where given, it reads once, few, many or a size class.

j_gene: TRBJ2-7; abundance: .; d_gene: TRBD1; v_gene: TRBV7-2; CDR3aa: CASSVGQEYYEQYF; CDR3nt: TGTGCCAGCAGCGTGGGACAGGAGTACTACGAGCAGTACTTC
j_gene: TRBJ2-1; abundance: .; d_gene: .; v_gene: TRBV30; CDR3aa: CAWRGGLTSYNEQFF; CDR3nt: TGTGCCTGGAGGGGGGGACTGACCTCCTACAATGAGCAGTTCTTC
j_gene: TRBJ2-7; abundance: .; d_gene: .; v_gene: TRBV9; CDR3aa: CASSGSGTDAYEQYF; CDR3nt: TGTGCCAGCAGCGGGTCCGGGACTGACGCCTACGAGCAGTACTTC
j_gene: TRBJ2-7; abundance: .; d_gene: TRBD1; v_gene: TRBV27; CDR3aa: CASSLDGQVFYEQYF; CDR3nt: TGTGCCAGCAGTTTAGACGGACAGGTTTTTTACGAGCAGTACTTC
j_gene: TRBJ2-2; abundance: once; d_gene: TRBD1; v_gene: TRBV29-1; CDR3aa: CSVEGTGVLNTGELFF; CDR3nt: TGCAGCGTTGAAGGGACAGGGGTGCTGAACACCGGGGAGCTGTTTTTT
j_gene: TRBJ2-7; abundance: .; d_gene: .; v_gene: TRBV28; CDR3aa: CASSFGISSYEQYF; CDR3nt: TGTGCCAGCAGTTTTGGTATAAGCTCCTACGAGCAGTACTTC
j_gene: TRBJ2-1; abundance: .; d_gene: .; v_gene: TRBV30; CDR3aa: CAWSQGSAEQFF; CDR3nt: TGTGCCTGGAGCCAGGGTTCGGCTGAGCAGTTCTTC
j_gene: TRBJ2-7; abundance: .; d_gene: .; v_gene: TRBV28; CDR3aa: CASSKTETYEQYF; CDR3nt: TGTGCCAGCAGTAAGACCGAGACCTACGAGCAGTACTTC
j_gene: TRBJ2-1; abundance: .; d_gene: TRBD2; v_gene: TRBV13; CDR3aa: CASSPRTSGTSYNEQFF; CDR3nt: TGTGCCAGCAGCCCCCGGACTAGCGGGACCTCCTACAATGAGCAGTTCTTC
j_gene: TRBJ2-1; abundance: .; d_gene: .; v_gene: TRBV6-5; CDR3aa: CASSPLGTGGDEQFF; CDR3nt: TGTGCCAGCAGTCCCCTGGGAACCGGGGGCGATGAGCAGTTCTTC
j_gene: TRBJ2-5; abundance: .; d_gene: .; v_gene: TRBV6-6; CDR3aa: CASSQQQGGETQYF; CDR3nt: TGTGCCAGCAGCCAACAACAGGGTGGGGAGACCCAGTACTTC
j_gene: TRBJ2-1; abundance: .; d_gene: .; v_gene: TRBV7-7; CDR3aa: CASSSSIAEYNEQFF; CDR3nt: TGTGCCAGCAGCTCATCAATAGCGGAGTACAATGAGCAGTTCTTC
j_gene: TRBJ1-2; abundance: .; d_gene: TRBD1; v_gene: TRBV7-2; CDR3aa: CASSSRTGDYGYTF; CDR3nt: TGTGCCAGCAGCTCAAGGACAGGGGACTATGGCTACACCTTC
j_gene: TRBJ2-1; abundance: .; d_gene: TRBD2; v_gene: TRBV7-9; CDR3aa: CASSSLAGGNEQFF; CDR3nt: TGTGCCAGCAGCTCTTTAGCGGGAGGGAATGAGCAGTTCTTC
j_gene: TRBJ1-3; abundance: .; d_gene: .; v_gene: TRBV7-2; CDR3aa: CASSPSRLSGNTIYF; CDR3nt: TGTGCCAGCAGCCCCTCCCGGCTCTCTGGAAACACCATATATTTT
j_gene: TRBJ1-1; abundance: .; d_gene: .; v_gene: TRBV20-1; CDR3aa: CSALLGAEAFF; CDR3nt: TGCAGTGCATTATTGGGAGCTGAAGCTTTCTTT
j_gene: TRBJ2-5; abundance: .; d_gene: TRBD2; v_gene: TRBV7-3; CDR3aa: CASSLSGTSGETQYF; CDR3nt: TGTGCCAGCAGCTTAAGCGGGACTAGCGGAGAGACCCAGTACTTC
j_gene: TRBJ2-7; abundance: .; d_gene: .; v_gene: TRBV29-1; CDR3aa: CSVRGSLGEQYF; CDR3nt: TGCAGCGTCCGCGGATCCCTCGGCGAGCAGTACTTC
j_gene: TRBJ2-3; abundance: .; d_gene: TRBD2; v_gene: TRBV6-5; CDR3aa: CASSFLTSVDTQYF; CDR3nt: TGTGCCAGCAGTTTCCTAACTAGCGTGGATACGCAGTATTTT
j_gene: TRBJ1-1; abundance: .; d_gene: TRBD1; v_gene: TRBV19; CDR3aa: CASLTGGAGNEAFF; CDR3nt: TGTGCCAGCCTAACAGGGGGCGCTGGGAATGAAGCTTTCTTT
j_gene: TRBJ2-7; abundance: .; d_gene: .; v_gene: TRBV11-3; CDR3aa: CASSLGRGRSYEQYF; CDR3nt: TGTGCCAGCAGCTTAGGACGCGGCAGGTCCTACGAGCAGTACTTC
j_gene: TRBJ1-1; abundance: .; d_gene: .; v_gene: TRBV6-1; CDR3aa: CASSVNSPNTEAFF; CDR3nt: TGTGCCAGCAGTGTTAACAGCCCGAACACTGAAGCTTTCTTT
j_gene: TRBJ2-7; abundance: .; d_gene: TRBD1; v_gene: TRBV4-3; CDR3aa: CASSQDATGFPYEQYF; CDR3nt: TGCGCCAGCAGCCAAGACGCGACAGGGTTCCCCTACGAGCAGTACTTC
j_gene: TRBJ1-5; abundance: .; d_gene: TRBD1; v_gene: TRBV5-8; CDR3aa: CASSLLGAGGYQPQHF; CDR3nt: TGTGCCAGCAGCTTGTTGGGGGCAGGGGGCTATCAGCCCCAGCATTTT
j_gene: TRBJ2-7; abundance: .; d_gene: TRBD2; v_gene: TRBV25-1; CDR3aa: CASRSIESGRYEQYF; CDR3nt: TGTGCCAGCAGGTCCATCGAGAGCGGGAGATATGAGCAGTACTTC
j_gene: TRBJ1-2; abundance: .; d_gene: .; v_gene: TRBV9; CDR3aa: CASSVAGDGGYGYTF; CDR3nt: TGTGCCAGCAGCGTAGCTGGGGACGGAGGCTATGGCTACACCTTC
j_gene: TRBJ2-3; abundance: .; d_gene: .; v_gene: TRBV11-2; CDR3aa: CASSPGLITDTQYF; CDR3nt: TGTGCCAGCAGCCCCGGACTAATCACAGATACGCAGTATTTT
j_gene: TRBJ2-3; abundance: .; d_gene: .; v_gene: TRBV7-2; CDR3aa: CASSLVAGSTDTQYF; CDR3nt: TGTGCCAGCAGCTTAGTTGCGGGGAGCACAGATACGCAGTATTTT
j_gene: TRBJ2-3; abundance: .; d_gene: .; v_gene: TRBV7-2; CDR3aa: CASSLRLAPDTQYF; CDR3nt: TGTGCCAGCAGCTTAAGGCTGGCTCCTGATACGCAGTATTTT
j_gene: TRBJ2-1; abundance: .; d_gene: TRBD2; v_gene: TRBV5-1; CDR3aa: CASSRTSGISSYNEQFF; CDR3nt: TGCGCCAGCAGCCGTACTAGCGGGATTAGCTCCTACAATGAGCAGTTCTTC
j_gene: TRBJ1-2; abundance: .; d_gene: .; v_gene: TRBV27; CDR3aa: CASTLLAGGSYTF; CDR3nt: TGTGCCAGCACCCTTCTGGCAGGCGGGAGCTACACCTTC